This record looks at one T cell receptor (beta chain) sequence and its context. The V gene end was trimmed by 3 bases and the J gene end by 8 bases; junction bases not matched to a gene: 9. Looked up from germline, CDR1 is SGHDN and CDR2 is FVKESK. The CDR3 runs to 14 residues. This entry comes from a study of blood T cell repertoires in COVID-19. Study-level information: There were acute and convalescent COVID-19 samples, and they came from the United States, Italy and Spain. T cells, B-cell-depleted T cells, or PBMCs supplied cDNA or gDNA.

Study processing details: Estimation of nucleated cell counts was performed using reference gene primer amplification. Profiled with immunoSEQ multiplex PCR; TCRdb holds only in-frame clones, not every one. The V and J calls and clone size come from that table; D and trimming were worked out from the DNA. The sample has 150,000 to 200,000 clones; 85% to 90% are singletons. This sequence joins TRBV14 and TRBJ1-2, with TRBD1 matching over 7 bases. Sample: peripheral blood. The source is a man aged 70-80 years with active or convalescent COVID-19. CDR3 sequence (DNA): TGTGCCAGCAGCCAGATCCCGAGGGGGCAAGGCTACACCTTC. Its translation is CASSQIPRGQGYTF. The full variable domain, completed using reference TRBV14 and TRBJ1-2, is EAGVTQFPSHSVIEKGQTVTLRCDPISGHDNLYWYRRVMGKEIKFLLHFVKESKQDESGMPNNRFLAERTGGTYSTLKVQPAELEDSGVYFCASSQIPRGQGYTFGSGTRLTVV.